This T cell receptor (beta chain) originates from a study of blood T cell repertoires in COVID-19. Overall study: Spain, Italy and the United States supplied samples that represented acute and convalescent COVID-19. T cells, B-cell-depleted T cells, or PBMCs provided the cDNA or gDNA that served as material.

Sequencing was performed with immunoSEQ multiplex PCR; in TCRdb, only in-frame clones are kept and a portion is missing. The table lists some 160,000 clones, approximately 80% of them singletons, with less than 4% in the top ten. Assignments of participants to cohorts depended upon their own reported clinical history. This CDR3 has 14 residues. The J segment lost 2 bases and the V segment lost 4 bases, leaving 0 bases of the junction unmatched. From germline, CDR1 is MRHNA and CDR2 SNTAGT. This clone has ten or more counts. This sequence originates from a woman aged 55 to 70 who had recovered from COVID-19. The genes are TRBV6-4 and TRBJ2-3; 10 nucleotides agree with TRBD1. The sample was PBMCs or T cells enriched from blood (not recorded which). The CDR3 DNA reads as TGTGCCAGCAGTGGACAGGGGGCCACAGATACGCAGTATTTT. It codes for CASSGQGATDTQYF.